The sample holds one count of the clone carrying this T cell receptor beta chain. Antigen unknown. The entry originates in a study of T cell repertoires in cytomegalovirus infection. Regarding the study as a whole: There were HLA-C-restricted CMV-specific TCR beta clonotypes dominating the ex vivo response. Carriers of CMV and the relevant HLA type were discriminated by public TCR beta frequency.

The CDR3 loop spans 14 amino acids. Germline V gene sequence: CDR1 SGHDN, CDR2 FVKESK. V lost 0 bases to trimming and J lost 6 bases, with 11 bases between them. TCRdb reprocessed the reads with MiXCR, giving one entry per CDR3 protein. The sample contains about a million distinct CDR3 sequences, approximately 31% of which appear only once. The V gene is TRBV14, the J gene TRBJ1-2; D gene ambiguous. This TCR derives from a human donor in good health (CMV status not recorded). Some clones in this sample may be carry-over from other donors' samples. Sequencing was performed on cultured CD8+ T cells from PBMCs, taken from culture after CMV antigen stimulation. CDR3 loop: CASSQEPVLDGYTF. CDR3 in DNA: TGTGCCAGCAGCCAAGAACCAGTTCTTGATGGCTACACCTTC.